A selection of T cell receptor beta chains follows, all from one sample in a study of blood T cell repertoires in COVID-19. Using immunoSEQ multiplex PCR, the repertoire was profiled, and TCRdb retains in-frame clones only, with some absent. This table has 150,000 to 180,000 clones, 80% to 90% appearing once. The sequenced sample was PBMCs or T cells enriched from blood (not recorded which). The receptors derive from a middle-aged man who had recovered from COVID-19. CDR3s include the opening cysteine and the closing phenylalanine or tryptophan. D genes are given only for firm matches. Clone size appears in some rows only: once, few, many, or a class for an expanded clone.

j_call: TRBJ1-2
v_call: TRBV4-3
clone_size: .
d_call: .
cdr3_nt: TGCGCCAGCAGCCAAGATTTGACAATGCCTGGCTACACCTTC
cdr3_aa: CASSQDLTMPGYTF

j_call: TRBJ2-3
v_call: TRBV12-5
clone_size: .
d_call: TRBD2
cdr3_nt: TGTGCTAGTGGACACGGACTAGCGGGCACAGATACGCAGTATTTT
cdr3_aa: CASGHGLAGTDTQYF

j_call: TRBJ2-1
v_call: TRBV15
clone_size: .
d_call: TRBD2
cdr3_nt: TGTGCCACCAGCAGAGTATTTTCCAGCGGGGGGGCCAATGAGCAGTTCTTC
cdr3_aa: CATSRVFSSGGANEQFF

j_call: TRBJ2-3
v_call: TRBV5-1
clone_size: .
d_call: TRBD1
cdr3_nt: TGCGCCAGCAGCTTCACAGGGGCGACAGATACGCAGTATTTT
cdr3_aa: CASSFTGATDTQYF

j_call: TRBJ1-6
v_call: TRBV25-1
clone_size: .
d_call: .
cdr3_nt: TGTGCCAGCAGGAGGGACTGCAGCTCCTATAATTCACCCCTCCACTTT
cdr3_aa: CASRRDCSSYNSPLHF

j_call: TRBJ2-1
v_call: TRBV19
clone_size: .
d_call: .
cdr3_nt: TGTGCCAGTAGGAGGACATCGGCGGGGCAAAACAATGAGCAGTTCTTC
cdr3_aa: CASRRTSAGQNNEQFF

j_call: TRBJ2-3
v_call: TRBV4-1
clone_size: .
d_call: .
cdr3_nt: TGCGCCAGCAGCCACCCAGGCACAGATACGCAGTATTTT
cdr3_aa: CASSHPGTDTQYF

j_call: TRBJ1-5
v_call: TRBV9
clone_size: .
d_call: .
cdr3_nt: TGTGCCAGCAGCGGGGGGCAGGGAGGGCAGCCCCAGCATTTT
cdr3_aa: CASSGGQGGQPQHF

j_call: TRBJ1-2
v_call: TRBV19
clone_size: .
d_call: .
cdr3_nt: TGTGCCAGTAGTATCTCGCAGGCCGTGAACTATGGCTACACCTTC
cdr3_aa: CASSISQAVNYGYTF

j_call: TRBJ1-2
v_call: TRBV5-8
clone_size: .
d_call: TRBD1
cdr3_nt: TGTGCCAGCAGCCCCGGACAGGGAGATTCCTATGGCTACACCTTC
cdr3_aa: CASSPGQGDSYGYTF

j_call: TRBJ1-5
v_call: TRBV2
clone_size: .
d_call: .
cdr3_nt: TGTGCCAGCAGGAAGAGGGACCTAGCGGGGCAGCCCCAGCATTTT
cdr3_aa: CASRKRDLAGQPQHF

j_call: TRBJ2-3
v_call: TRBV4-3
clone_size: .
d_call: TRBD2
cdr3_nt: TGCGCCAGCAGCCATCAGCGGGGGGCCAGCACAGATACGCAGTATTTT
cdr3_aa: CASSHQRGASTDTQYF

j_call: TRBJ2-7
v_call: TRBV6-2/TRBV6-3
clone_size: .
d_call: .
cdr3_nt: TGTGCCAGCAGTTACATTCGGACTCTCTACGAGCAGTACTTC
cdr3_aa: CASSYIRTLYEQYF

j_call: TRBJ2-7
v_call: TRBV29-1
clone_size: .
d_call: .
cdr3_nt: TGCAGTATTCGGGGGCAGGGGGGCGAGCAGTACTTC
cdr3_aa: CSIRGQGGEQYF

j_call: TRBJ1-5
v_call: TRBV6-2/TRBV6-3
clone_size: .
d_call: TRBD1
cdr3_nt: TGTGCCAGCAGTTACTCGACAGGGTGGTTTCAGCCCCAGCATTTT
cdr3_aa: CASSYSTGWFQPQHF

j_call: TRBJ1-1
v_call: TRBV5-5
clone_size: .
d_call: .
cdr3_nt: TGTGCCAGCAGTGAGAGCTGGGGGCGCGTGACTGAAGCTTTCTTT
cdr3_aa: CASSESWGRVTEAFF

j_call: TRBJ2-2
v_call: TRBV7-2
clone_size: .
d_call: .
cdr3_nt: TGTGCCAGCAGCTTACAGGGATGGGCCGGGGAGCTGTTTTTT
cdr3_aa: CASSLQGWAGELFF

j_call: TRBJ1-6
v_call: TRBV13
clone_size: few
d_call: .
cdr3_nt: TGTGCCAGCAGCTTGACAGGCGTAGGGGTTAATTCACCCCTCCACTTT
cdr3_aa: CASSLTGVGVNSPLHF

j_call: TRBJ2-2
v_call: TRBV7-2
clone_size: .
d_call: TRBD2
cdr3_nt: TGTGCCAGCAGCTTAGCCACGGGGGGTACCGGGGAGCTGTTTTTT
cdr3_aa: CASSLATGGTGELFF

j_call: TRBJ2-1
v_call: TRBV2
clone_size: .
d_call: TRBD2
cdr3_nt: TGTGCCAGCAGCTCTACTAGCGGGGGGTCCGGGCAGTTCTTC
cdr3_aa: CASSSTSGGSGQFF

j_call: TRBJ1-2
v_call: TRBV3-1/TRBV3-2
clone_size: .
d_call: TRBD1
cdr3_nt: TGTGCCAGCAGCGAGGCCTCTACAGGGGGCGCGGGCTATGGCTACACCTTC
cdr3_aa: CASSEASTGGAGYGYTF

j_call: TRBJ1-5
v_call: TRBV19
clone_size: .
d_call: .
cdr3_nt: TGTGCCAGTAGGTTATGGGGGGGAAGCAATCAGCCCCAGCATTTT
cdr3_aa: CASRLWGGSNQPQHF

j_call: TRBJ1-1
v_call: TRBV11-3
clone_size: .
d_call: TRBD1
cdr3_nt: TGTGCCAGCAGCTTTGGACAGGGAAGGGTTGAAGCTTTCTTT
cdr3_aa: CASSFGQGRVEAFF

j_call: TRBJ2-3
v_call: TRBV7-9
clone_size: once
d_call: .
cdr3_nt: TGTGCCAGCAGCACCAGATCAGGGGTCGGCACAGATACGCAGTATTTT
cdr3_aa: CASSTRSGVGTDTQYF

j_call: TRBJ2-1
v_call: TRBV11-2
clone_size: .
d_call: TRBD1
cdr3_nt: TGTGCCAGCAGCTTAGACCCGGGACAGGGAATCAATGAGCAGTTCTTC
cdr3_aa: CASSLDPGQGINEQFF

j_call: TRBJ1-2
v_call: TRBV10-1
clone_size: .
d_call: TRBD1
cdr3_nt: TGCGCCAGCACCCATAGGACAGGGGCGCAGTCTAACTATGGCTACACCTTC
cdr3_aa: CASTHRTGAQSNYGYTF

j_call: TRBJ1-5
v_call: TRBV12-3/TRBV12-4
clone_size: .
d_call: .
cdr3_nt: TGTGCCAGCAGTATTTCTACGAATCAGCCCCAGCATTTT
cdr3_aa: CASSISTNQPQHF

j_call: TRBJ1-6
v_call: TRBV19
clone_size: .
d_call: .
cdr3_nt: TGTGCCAGTAGTATAGGAGGGATTAATTCACCCCTCCACTTT
cdr3_aa: CASSIGGINSPLHF

j_call: TRBJ2-7
v_call: TRBV6-5
clone_size: .
d_call: .
cdr3_nt: TGTGCCAGCAGTTATGGAAGGGGGTCCTACGAGCAGTACTTC
cdr3_aa: CASSYGRGSYEQYF

j_call: TRBJ1-4
v_call: TRBV7-8
clone_size: .
d_call: .
cdr3_nt: TGTGCCAGCAAAAGTCGGGCCAGAGGAGGTGCTGAAAAACTGTTTTTT
cdr3_aa: CASKSRARGGAEKLFF

j_call: TRBJ1-2
v_call: TRBV30
clone_size: .
d_call: .
cdr3_nt: TGTGCCTGGAGTGTGTATCCCTACTACACCTTC
cdr3_aa: CAWSVYPYYTF

j_call: TRBJ2-7
v_call: TRBV5-1
clone_size: .
d_call: .
cdr3_nt: TGCGCCAGCAGCTTGGGAGGACGCGGGTCTGACGAGCAGTACTTC
cdr3_aa: CASSLGGRGSDEQYF

j_call: TRBJ2-5
v_call: TRBV6-2/TRBV6-3
clone_size: .
d_call: TRBD1
cdr3_nt: TGTGCCAGCAGTTACACAGGGGTCAAAGAGACCCAGTACTTC
cdr3_aa: CASSYTGVKETQYF